The rows below give T cell receptor beta chains drawn from one sample of a study of shared clonotypes between healthy human individuals. Sequencing was performed with immunoSEQ multiplex PCR; in TCRdb, only in-frame clones are kept and a portion is missing. The sample lists 2 million to 2.5 million clones; around 95% were seen once. Sequenced: naive CD4+ T cells sorted from blood. These receptor sequences come from a man between 18 and 29 years old in good health. Both conserved end residues are part of each CDR3. D genes are given only for firm matches. Some rows have no size entry. The others give once, few or many, or a class for an expanded clone.

j_gene: TRBJ1-1; v_gene: TRBV29-1; abundance: NA; d_gene: NA; CDR3nt: TGCAGCGCCCTGGGACAGAACACTGAAGCTTTCTTT; CDR3aa: CSALGQNTEAFF
j_gene: TRBJ2-7; v_gene: TRBV18; abundance: NA; d_gene: NA; CDR3nt: TGTGCCAGCTCACTTCGGGACTCCGATTACGAGCAGTACTTC; CDR3aa: CASSLRDSDYEQYF
j_gene: TRBJ1-2; v_gene: TRBV6-1; abundance: NA; d_gene: TRBD1; CDR3nt: TGTGCCAGCAGTGAGCCTATTCGGACAGGAGACTATGGCTACACCTTC; CDR3aa: CASSEPIRTGDYGYTF
j_gene: TRBJ2-1; v_gene: TRBV9; abundance: once; d_gene: NA; CDR3nt: TGTGCCAGCAGCCACCAACCGCAAGGAGTTGAGCAGTTCTTC; CDR3aa: CASSHQPQGVEQFF
j_gene: TRBJ1-1; v_gene: TRBV30; abundance: NA; d_gene: TRBD1; CDR3nt: TGTGCCTGGAGTGGTGGGACAGTAGTTACTGAAGCTTTCTTT; CDR3aa: CAWSGGTVVTEAFF
j_gene: TRBJ2-4; v_gene: TRBV6-5; abundance: NA; d_gene: NA; CDR3nt: TGTGCCAGCACCTCCGGTTCAAACATTCAGTACTTC; CDR3aa: CASTSGSNIQYF
j_gene: TRBJ1-5; v_gene: TRBV5-5; abundance: NA; d_gene: TRBD1; CDR3nt: TGTGCCAGCAGCATAGGACAGGGAAGCAATCAGCCCCAGCATTTT; CDR3aa: CASSIGQGSNQPQHF
j_gene: TRBJ2-5; v_gene: TRBV9; abundance: NA; d_gene: TRBD1; CDR3nt: TGTGCCAGCAGCCGTCAGTGGGACAGGGACCCCCAAGAGACCCAGTACTTC; CDR3aa: CASSRQWDRDPQETQYF
j_gene: TRBJ1-2; v_gene: TRBV19; abundance: NA; d_gene: NA; CDR3nt: TGTGCCAGTAGTACCCGAGACTATGGCTACACCTTC; CDR3aa: CASSTRDYGYTF
j_gene: TRBJ2-5; v_gene: TRBV27; abundance: NA; d_gene: TRBD1; CDR3nt: TGTGCCAGCGGCCCCGGGACAGGGGCCAGAGAGACCCAGTACTTC; CDR3aa: CASGPGTGARETQYF
j_gene: TRBJ2-7; v_gene: TRBV7-9; abundance: NA; d_gene: TRBD2; CDR3nt: TGTGCCAGCAGCTTGAATCCTAGCGGATCCTACGAGCAGTACTTC; CDR3aa: CASSLNPSGSYEQYF
j_gene: TRBJ2-3; v_gene: TRBV5-1; abundance: NA; d_gene: TRBD1; CDR3nt: TGCGCCAGCAGCTGGGGACAGGGCGGCACAGATACGCAGTATTTT; CDR3aa: CASSWGQGGTDTQYF
j_gene: TRBJ2-7; v_gene: TRBV11-2; abundance: NA; d_gene: NA; CDR3nt: TGTGCCAGCAGCTCAAGAGGGGCGTTGAACTTCGACGAGCAGTACTTC; CDR3aa: CASSSRGALNFDEQYF
j_gene: TRBJ2-5; v_gene: TRBV5-4; abundance: NA; d_gene: NA; CDR3nt: TGTGCCAGCAGCTTGGCCGGGGCTAGTATAGAGACCCAGTACTTC; CDR3aa: CASSLAGASIETQYF
j_gene: TRBJ1-6; v_gene: TRBV10-3; abundance: few; d_gene: NA; CDR3nt: TGTGCCATCAGTGAGGGTACATCACCCCTCCACTTT; CDR3aa: CAISEGTSPLHF
j_gene: TRBJ2-7; v_gene: TRBV2; abundance: NA; d_gene: TRBD2; CDR3nt: TGTGCCAGCAGTCAGGACCGGGGGGGCGAGCAGTACTTC; CDR3aa: CASSQDRGGEQYF
j_gene: TRBJ2-5; v_gene: TRBV2; abundance: NA; d_gene: NA; CDR3nt: TGTGCCAGCACTCTGGACGGAGTTGAGACCCAGTACTTC; CDR3aa: CASTLDGVETQYF
j_gene: TRBJ1-1; v_gene: TRBV7-9; abundance: NA; d_gene: NA; CDR3nt: TGTGCCAGCAGCTGGATAATGAACACTGAAGCTTTCTTT; CDR3aa: CASSWIMNTEAFF
j_gene: TRBJ2-1; v_gene: TRBV6-6; abundance: NA; d_gene: NA; CDR3nt: TGTGCCAGCAGTTACTCCAAACCGGGCTCGTACAATGAGCAGTTCTTC; CDR3aa: CASSYSKPGSYNEQFF
j_gene: TRBJ2-3; v_gene: TRBV5-1; abundance: NA; d_gene: NA; CDR3nt: TGCGCCAGCAGCTTGAAGGGGCCGGGGGATACGCAGTATTTT; CDR3aa: CASSLKGPGDTQYF
j_gene: TRBJ2-3; v_gene: TRBV5-1; abundance: NA; d_gene: TRBD2; CDR3nt: TGCGCCAGCAGCTCCAACAGCGGACTAGCGGGCACAGATACGCAGTATTTT; CDR3aa: CASSSNSGLAGTDTQYF
j_gene: TRBJ2-5; v_gene: TRBV9; abundance: NA; d_gene: TRBD1; CDR3nt: TGTGCCAGCAGCCCCACGACAGGGGGGGAGACCCAGTACTTC; CDR3aa: CASSPTTGGETQYF
j_gene: TRBJ2-7; v_gene: TRBV2; abundance: NA; d_gene: TRBD2; CDR3nt: TGTGCCAGCAGTCGGGGACTAGCGGGGAGCGGGGCCGAGCAGTACTTC; CDR3aa: CASSRGLAGSGAEQYF
j_gene: TRBJ1-1; v_gene: TRBV10-3; abundance: NA; d_gene: TRBD1; CDR3nt: TGTGCCATCAGCCCCGGGACAGGGGGAAAGATGAACACTGAAGCTTTCTTT; CDR3aa: CAISPGTGGKMNTEAFF
j_gene: TRBJ1-2; v_gene: TRBV7-8; abundance: NA; d_gene: TRBD1; CDR3nt: TGTGCCAGCAGCTTACAGGGGGCGCTATCTAACTATGGCTACACCTTC; CDR3aa: CASSLQGALSNYGYTF
j_gene: TRBJ1-3; v_gene: TRBV5-6; abundance: NA; d_gene: TRBD1; CDR3nt: TGTGCCAGCAGCTTGTTAGGACAGGGATTCGGAAACACCATATATTTT; CDR3aa: CASSLLGQGFGNTIYF
j_gene: TRBJ2-7; v_gene: TRBV9; abundance: NA; d_gene: NA; CDR3nt: TGTGCCAGCAGCGTAGAGGCGGGTTCCCACCCCTACGAGCAGTACTTC; CDR3aa: CASSVEAGSHPYEQYF
j_gene: TRBJ2-2; v_gene: TRBV5-1; abundance: NA; d_gene: NA; CDR3nt: TGCGCCAGCAGCTTGGGTGGACGGACGAACACCGGGGAGCTGTTTTTT; CDR3aa: CASSLGGRTNTGELFF
j_gene: TRBJ2-7; v_gene: TRBV6-6; abundance: NA; d_gene: NA; CDR3nt: TGTGCCAGCAGTTACTTAGGACCCCTTGATGAGAACGAGCAGTACTTC; CDR3aa: CASSYLGPLDENEQYF
j_gene: TRBJ1-5; v_gene: TRBV6-1; abundance: NA; d_gene: TRBD1; CDR3nt: TGTGCCAGCAGTGGTTTAGGACAGGGTAGCAATCAGCCCCAGCATTTT; CDR3aa: CASSGLGQGSNQPQHF
j_gene: TRBJ2-7; v_gene: TRBV30; abundance: NA; d_gene: TRBD1; CDR3nt: TGTGCCTGGAACGCAAACACAGGGGGATCCTACGAGCAGTACTTC; CDR3aa: CAWNANTGGSYEQYF
j_gene: TRBJ1-1; v_gene: TRBV9; abundance: once; d_gene: NA; CDR3nt: TGTGCCAGCAGCAGCCGACCGGGAAGAGAAGCTTTCTTT; CDR3aa: CASSSRPGREAFF
j_gene: TRBJ1-3; v_gene: TRBV6-1; abundance: NA; d_gene: NA; CDR3nt: TGTGCCAGCACCCTAATGCAGGCGAACACCATATATTTT; CDR3aa: CASTLMQANTIYF
j_gene: TRBJ2-7; v_gene: TRBV10-1; abundance: NA; d_gene: NA; CDR3nt: TGCGCCAGCAGTGGAGGCAGGGGAGTAGAAGAGCAGTACTTC; CDR3aa: CASSGGRGVEEQYF
j_gene: TRBJ2-3; v_gene: TRBV29-1; abundance: NA; d_gene: NA; CDR3nt: TGCAGCGTTGTTGGGACTCAGACAGATACGCAGTATTTT; CDR3aa: CSVVGTQTDTQYF
j_gene: TRBJ2-3; v_gene: TRBV25-1; abundance: NA; d_gene: NA; CDR3nt: TGTGCCAGCAGTCCCCGAGGGAAAATGAGCACAGATACGCAGTATTTT; CDR3aa: CASSPRGKMSTDTQYF
j_gene: TRBJ2-6; v_gene: TRBV5-1; abundance: NA; d_gene: NA; CDR3nt: TGCGCCAGCAGCTTAGGGGGCTCTGGGGCCAACGTCCTGACTTTC; CDR3aa: CASSLGGSGANVLTF
j_gene: TRBJ1-2; v_gene: TRBV7-9; abundance: NA; d_gene: NA; CDR3nt: TGTGCCAGCAGACTGGGGACAACCCATGGCTACACCTTC; CDR3aa: CASRLGTTHGYTF
j_gene: TRBJ1-6; v_gene: TRBV21-1; abundance: NA; d_gene: NA; CDR3nt: TGTGCCAGCACCATGTACAGGGGGAACAATTCACCCCTCCACTTT; CDR3aa: CASTMYRGNNSPLHF
j_gene: TRBJ1-2; v_gene: TRBV6-1; abundance: once; d_gene: TRBD1; CDR3nt: TGTGCCAGCAGTCCCCCCCGGGACAGGGATGGTGGCTACACCTTC; CDR3aa: CASSPPRDRDGGYTF
j_gene: TRBJ1-3; v_gene: TRBV7-6; abundance: NA; d_gene: NA; CDR3nt: TGTGCCAGCAGCTTAGGGAAGGGTGCTGGAAACACCATATATTTT; CDR3aa: CASSLGKGAGNTIYF
j_gene: TRBJ2-3; v_gene: TRBV9; abundance: NA; d_gene: NA; CDR3nt: TGTGCCAGCAGCCCCCAGCTATCCACAGATACGCAGTATTTT; CDR3aa: CASSPQLSTDTQYF
j_gene: TRBJ2-7; v_gene: TRBV6-1; abundance: NA; d_gene: TRBD2; CDR3nt: TGTGCCAGCAGTGCACCTAGCGGGGGCCCTTACGAGCAGTACTTC; CDR3aa: CASSAPSGGPYEQYF
j_gene: TRBJ2-7; v_gene: TRBV7-8; abundance: NA; d_gene: NA; CDR3nt: TGTGCCAGCAGCTTATCCGGGACACCAACCTACGAGCAGTACTTC; CDR3aa: CASSLSGTPTYEQYF
j_gene: TRBJ2-3; v_gene: TRBV10-3; abundance: NA; d_gene: TRBD2; CDR3nt: TGTGCCATCAGGGGAGCGGGGGAGGATACGCAGTATTTT; CDR3aa: CAIRGAGEDTQYF
j_gene: TRBJ1-3; v_gene: TRBV6-5; abundance: once; d_gene: TRBD1; CDR3nt: TGTGCCAGCAGCCCGACAGGGACAAGAAACACCATATATTTT; CDR3aa: CASSPTGTRNTIYF
j_gene: TRBJ2-3; v_gene: TRBV6-6; abundance: NA; d_gene: NA; CDR3nt: TGTGCCAGCAGTTCCTACACAGATACGCAGTATTTT; CDR3aa: CASSSYTDTQYF
j_gene: TRBJ2-7; v_gene: TRBV6-6; abundance: NA; d_gene: NA; CDR3nt: TGTGCCAGCAGTGGGACTTTTGCCTACGAGCAGTACTTC; CDR3aa: CASSGTFAYEQYF
j_gene: TRBJ2-1; v_gene: TRBV9; abundance: once; d_gene: TRBD2; CDR3nt: TGTGCCAGCAGCTGGGCTAGTGAGCCGGGGGGTGAGCAGTTCTTC; CDR3aa: CASSWASEPGGEQFF
j_gene: TRBJ1-1; v_gene: TRBV5-1; abundance: NA; d_gene: TRBD1; CDR3nt: TGCGCCAGCAGCAGTGGGACAGGCGGCACTGAAGCTTTCTTT; CDR3aa: CASSSGTGGTEAFF
j_gene: TRBJ2-7; v_gene: TRBV7-2; abundance: NA; d_gene: TRBD2; CDR3nt: TGTGCCACCTCGGAGGTAGCGGGCCCCTACGAGCAGTACTTC; CDR3aa: CATSEVAGPYEQYF
j_gene: TRBJ2-3; v_gene: TRBV6-5; abundance: NA; d_gene: NA; CDR3nt: TGTGCCAGCAGCAGCCCCGGGGCCGATACGCAGTATTTT; CDR3aa: CASSSPGADTQYF
j_gene: TRBJ1-3; v_gene: TRBV30; abundance: NA; d_gene: NA; CDR3nt: TGTGCCTGGAGTGCGGGTATGGGAAACACCATATATTTT; CDR3aa: CAWSAGMGNTIYF
j_gene: TRBJ2-5; v_gene: TRBV5-1; abundance: NA; d_gene: NA; CDR3nt: TGCGCCAGCAGAGGTTACGAGACAGGGAGGGGAGAGACCCAGTACTTC; CDR3aa: CASRGYETGRGETQYF
j_gene: TRBJ2-3; v_gene: TRBV6-5; abundance: NA; d_gene: NA; CDR3nt: TGTGCCAGCAGTGGGAGGACAGATACGCAGTATTTT; CDR3aa: CASSGRTDTQYF